One sample yielded the 7 T cell receptor beta chains listed below, sequenced in a study of blood T cell repertoires in COVID-19. Sequencing was performed with immunoSEQ multiplex PCR; in TCRdb, only in-frame clones are kept and a portion is missing. The table records fewer than 250,000 clones, roughly 78% of them present only once. The specimen was peripheral blood. The receptor source for this set is a woman in her forties with acute or convalescent COVID-19.

This rearrangement joins TRBV6-6 to TRBJ2-2; D perhaps matches TRBD2 (6 bases). This CDR3 is 15 amino acids long. Germline CDR1 is MNHNY and CDR2 is SVGAGI (reference sequence). V lost 5 bases to trimming and J lost 7 bases, with 17 bases between them. CDR3 bases: TGTGCCAGCAGTACGGGGACTCTCGTGATCGGGGAGCTGTTTTTT. The encoded protein is CASSTGTLVIGELFF.

The chain uses TRBV19 and TRBJ2-7; the match to TRBD1 covers 8 bases. Trimming removed 4 bases from V and 3 bases from J; junction bases left unmatched: 5. There are 14 residues in the CDR3. Germline CDR1 is LNHDA and CDR2 is SQIVND (reference sequence). CDR3 coding DNA: TGTGCCAGTAGTACCCCCGGACAGGGCTACGAGCAGTACTTC. This sequence encodes CASSTPGQGYEQYF.

This rearrangement joins TRBV24-1 to TRBJ1-2; 7 bases match TRBD1. V trimming: 5 bases; J trimming: 8 bases; junction bases outside the gene matches: 10. Germline V gives CDR1 KGHDR, CDR2 SFDVKD. This CDR3 comprises 14 residues. The CDR3, as DNA: TGTGCCACCAGTGTCATCGACAGGGTGGGAGGCTACACCTTC. Its translation: CATSVIDRVGGYTF.

This clone was counted between two and nine times. The chain recombines TRBV11-2 with TRBJ2-7; 9 bases agree with TRBD1. The CDR3 consists of 16 residues. Germline CDR1 and CDR2: SGHAT and FQNNGV. J was trimmed by 1 base and V by 5 bases; bases with no gene match: 9. The CDR3 DNA reads TGTGCCAGCAGCGAATGGGACAGGGACGTTTCCTACGAGCAGTACTTC. It is translated as CASSEWDRDVSYEQYF. Based on the CDR3 plus reference TRBV11-2 and TRBJ2-7, the full variable domain is EAGVAQSPRYKIIEKRQSVAFWCNPISGHATLYWYQQILGQGPKLLIQFQNNGVVDDSQLPKDRFSAERLKGVDSTLKIQPAKLEDSAVYLCASSEWDRDVSYEQYFGPGTRLTVT.

The chain has TRBV7-2 and TRBJ2-3, with a tentative D call TRBD2 (6 bases). The germline V gene has CDR1 SGHTA and CDR2 FQGNSA. V lost 2 bases, J lost 1 base, and 13 bases lay in between. The length of the CDR3 is 16 residues. The CDR3 DNA sequence: TGTGCCAGCAGCTTAAGGCGGAGGAGGGGCACAGATACGCAGTATTTT. It is translated as CASSLRRRRGTDTQYF.

V gene TRBV20-1 combines with J gene TRBJ2-7; D may be TRBD2 (6 bases). CDR1 is DFQATT, CDR2 SNEGSKA, per germline (reference sequence). The CDR3 is made up of 13 amino acids. The V end was cut by 3 bases, the J end by 3 bases, with 12 bases between. CDR3 region: CSASFGTLYEQYF. CDR3 coding DNA: TGCAGTGCTAGTTTTGGGACTCTCTACGAGCAGTACTTC.

This rearrangement joins TRBV18 to TRBJ2-1; 9 nucleotides match TRBD2. The CDR3 is made up of 15 amino acids. Losses at the gene ends were 0 bases for V and 7 bases for J; bases not matched to a gene: 4. Germline V CDR1 and CDR2: KGHSH, LQKENI. The chain's CDR3 is CASSPPGLAGNEQFF. The DNA of the CDR3 is TGTGCCAGCTCACCACCGGGGCTAGCGGGGAATGAGCAGTTCTTC.